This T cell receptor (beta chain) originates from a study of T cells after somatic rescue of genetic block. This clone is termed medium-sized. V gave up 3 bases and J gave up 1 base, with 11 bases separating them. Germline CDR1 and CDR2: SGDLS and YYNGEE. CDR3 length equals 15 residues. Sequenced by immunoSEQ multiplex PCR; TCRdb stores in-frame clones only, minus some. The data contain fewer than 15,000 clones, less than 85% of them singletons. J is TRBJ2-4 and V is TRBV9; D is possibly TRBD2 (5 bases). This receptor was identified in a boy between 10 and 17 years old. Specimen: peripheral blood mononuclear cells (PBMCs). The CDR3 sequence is CASSAGGRAKNIQYF. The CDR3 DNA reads TGTGCCAGCAGCGCCGGAGGAAGGGCCAAAAACATTCAGTACTTC.